This T cell receptor (beta chain) comes out of a study of CD8 T cells in ankylosing spondylitis. Study-level results: Disease-linked clones reportedly concentrated significantly in matched ankylosing spondylitis synovial fluid. There was a TCR beta motif, made of fewer than 10 highly homologous variants, that appeared characteristic of ankylosing spondylitis blood.

The authors made TCR beta libraries by quantitative 5'-RACE with molecular barcodes. TCRdb redid the calling of the 5' RACE reads with MiXCR, one entry per CDR3 protein. The sample includes approximately 150,000 distinct CDR3 sequences, around 45% of them seen just once. To note about this clonotype: Antigen unknown.

Germline trimming cut 1 base from V and 6 bases from J; bases unmatched to any gene: 5. The CDR3 contains 17 residues. The germline V gene encodes CDR1 LGHNA and CDR2 YNFKEQ. This rearrangement joins TRBV4-2 to TRBJ2-1; 14 nucleotides line up with TRBD2. The sequence derives from a male donor with ankylosing spondylitis. Source material: synovial fluid, either unsorted or a sorted T cell fraction (not recorded which). The CDR3 here is CASSQARGTSGSNEQFF. The CDR3 DNA sequence: TGTGCCAGCAGCCAAGCTCGAGGGACTAGCGGGAGCAATGAGCAGTTCTTC.